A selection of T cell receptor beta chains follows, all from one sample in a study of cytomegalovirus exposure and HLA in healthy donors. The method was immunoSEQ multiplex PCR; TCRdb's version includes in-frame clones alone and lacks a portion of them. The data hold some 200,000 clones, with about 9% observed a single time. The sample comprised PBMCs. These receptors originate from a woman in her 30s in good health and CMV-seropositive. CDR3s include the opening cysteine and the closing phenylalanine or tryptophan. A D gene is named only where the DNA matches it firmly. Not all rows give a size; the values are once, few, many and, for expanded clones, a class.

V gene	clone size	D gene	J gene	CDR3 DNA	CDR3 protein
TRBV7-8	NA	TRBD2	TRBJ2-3	TGTGCCAGCAGCTTGGGGGGACTAGCGGCCAAGCCCCGCACAGATACGCAGTATTTT	CASSLGGLAAKPRTDTQYF
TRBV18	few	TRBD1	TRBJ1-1	TGTGCCAGCTCACCACAGGGGGCAAGGGGAAACACTGAAGCTTTCTTT	CASSPQGARGNTEAFF
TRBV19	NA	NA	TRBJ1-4	TGTGCCAGTAGTATGGGGAGGCTGGGGGAAAAACTGTTTTTT	CASSMGRLGEKLFF
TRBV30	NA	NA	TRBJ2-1	TGTGCCTGGAACGTAGTTGGTCCCACCAATGAGCAGTTCTTC	CAWNVVGPTNEQFF
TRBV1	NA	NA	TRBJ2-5	TGCACCAGCAGCCGAGGACAGGGGGGGGAGACCCAGTACTTC	CTSSRGQGGETQYF
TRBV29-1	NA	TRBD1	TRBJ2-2	TGCAGCACCCGGGACAGGGCCGGGGAGCTGTTTTTT	CSTRDRAGELFF
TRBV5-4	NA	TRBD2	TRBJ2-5	TGTGCCAGCAGCATCATAGCGGGTTCACAAGAGACCCAGTACTTC	CASSIIAGSQETQYF
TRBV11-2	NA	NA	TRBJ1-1	TGTGCCAGCAGCTTAGTCAGGGGTCAGGGTGAAGCTTTCTTT	CASSLVRGQGEAFF
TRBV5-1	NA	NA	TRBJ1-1	TGCGCCAGCAGCTTGAACACAAACACTGAAGCTTTCTTT	CASSLNTNTEAFF
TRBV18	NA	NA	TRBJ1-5	TGTGCCAGCTCACCGGGCCGCAATCAGCCCCAGCATTTT	CASSPGRNQPQHF
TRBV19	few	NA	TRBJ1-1	TGTGCCAGTAGTATAGTAGCGGGAGGAAACACTGAAGCTTTCTTT	CASSIVAGGNTEAFF
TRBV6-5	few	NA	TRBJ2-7	TGTGCCAGCAGTTACTCCCAGGGGTACGAGCAGTACTTC	CASSYSQGYEQYF
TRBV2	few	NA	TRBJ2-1	TGTGCCAGTCTTCGACGGGGTTACGGTGAGCAGTTCTTC	CASLRRGYGEQFF
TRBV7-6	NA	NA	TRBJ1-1	TGTGCCAGCAGCTTCGCGGGGGACACTGAAGCTTTCTTT	CASSFAGDTEAFF
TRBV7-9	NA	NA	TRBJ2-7	TGTGCCAGCTCGGGAGGGGGCAACTACGAGCAGTACTTC	CASSGGGNYEQYF
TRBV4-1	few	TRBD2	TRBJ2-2	TGCGCCAGCAGCCAAGGACTAGCGATCACCGGGGAGCTGTTTTTT	CASSQGLAITGELFF
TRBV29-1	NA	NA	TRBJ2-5	TGCAGCGTTGATCCTAGCGAAAAAGAGACCCAGTACTTC	CSVDPSEKETQYF
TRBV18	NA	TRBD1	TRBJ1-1	TGTGCCAGCTCACTGACAGGGGGCAGGGAAGCTTTCTTT	CASSLTGGREAFF
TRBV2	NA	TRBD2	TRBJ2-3	TGTGCCAGCAGTGAAGAGGCGGGAGAGAATCCAGATACGCAGTATTTT	CASSEEAGENPDTQYF
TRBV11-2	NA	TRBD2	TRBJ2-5	TGTGCCAGCAGCCTAAGGGCACTAGCGGGAGGGCTAGAGACCCAGTACTTC	CASSLRALAGGLETQYF
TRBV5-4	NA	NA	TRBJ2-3	TGTGCCAGCAGTGGTTGGGGGGGCACAGATACGCAGTATTTT	CASSGWGGTDTQYF
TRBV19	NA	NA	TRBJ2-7	TGTGCCAGTAATCAGGGTAGCTCCTACGAGCAGTACTTC	CASNQGSSYEQYF
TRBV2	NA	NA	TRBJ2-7	TGTGCCAGCACCTGGGACAAACTCTACGAGCAGTACTTC	CASTWDKLYEQYF
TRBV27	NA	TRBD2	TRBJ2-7	TGTGCCAGCAGTTTAGGTCCCGGGACTATGACCTACGAGCAGTACTTC	CASSLGPGTMTYEQYF
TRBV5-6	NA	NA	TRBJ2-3	TGTGCCAGCAGCTTGGGTGGGGCCACAGATACGCAGTATTTT	CASSLGGATDTQYF
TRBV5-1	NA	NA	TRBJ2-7	TGCGCCAGCAGCTCAAACAAACCTGACAGTAGAGACTTC	CASSSNKPDSRDF
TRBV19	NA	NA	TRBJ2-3	TGTGCCAGTAGTCCCCGACAGGGCACAGATACGCAGTATTTT	CASSPRQGTDTQYF
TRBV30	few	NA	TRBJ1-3	TGTGCCTGGAGTGTAACCCCCTTTTGGGCATCTGGAAACACCATATATTTT	CAWSVTPFWASGNTIYF